What follows is one TCR beta chain and its context. This record comes from a study of blood T cell repertoires in COVID-19. Germline CDR1 ENHRY, CDR2 SYGVKD. The CDR3 runs 17 residues. Trimming took 6 bases from V and 1 from J; bases not matched to a gene: 13. Original handling: Amplification from reference gene primers served as the basis for estimated nucleated cell counts. Only in-frame clones appear in the TCRdb table, and some are missing; sequencing was by immunoSEQ multiplex PCR. The D gene and trimming were derived from the DNA, and the V and J assignments and clone size from that table. The data hold about 80,000 clones, with 78% observed a single time.

The sequencing input was peripheral blood. This sequence joins TRBV10-3 and TRBJ1-2; 8 nucleotides agree with TRBD1. The clonotype originates from a human donor in a cohort sampled during active COVID-19. Here the CDR3 DNA reads TGTGCCATCAGACCCTACCCTGGACAGGGTGTTAACTATGGCTACACCTTC. Translating gives CAIRPYPGQGVNYGYTF.